This T cell receptor (beta chain) was recovered during a study of T cell responses to AZD1222 COVID-19 vaccine (dated by TCRdb to the early 2020s). Describing the broader study: Because spike-specific TCR depth and breadth did not differ between the two schedules, AZD1222 recipients who got a second dose at roughly 4 weeks were pooled with those who got a second dose at roughly 12 weeks. TCR sequencing was performed for about 250 trial participants, of whom about 210 were given two doses of AZD1222 and roughly 25 were given two doses of MenACWY control vaccine. Trial participants were enrolled by age into subgroups of 18-55, 56-69 and 70-plus years, and around 140, 26 and 57 TCR-sequenced participants, respectively, were included in these subgroups.

On this clone: The target of this receptor is not known. No clone much larger than this one lies a single base away; base qualities are absent.

The sample's time point label is to be understood as: baseline before first vaccination. The vaccinee samples were drawn from two UK trials, COV001 and COV002, one of which was a single-blind randomized controlled phase 2/3 trial testing AZD1222 (ChAdOx1 nCoV-19) in healthy adults. For TCRbeta chain sequencing, PBMC samples from trial participants were taken at day 0 and at day 28 after the second dose. Paper-wide results and their limitations: Reportedly, close to half of the unique spike-specific TCRs recognized epitopes lying outside the regions that are mutated in the B.1.351 and B.1.1.7 variants. The 56-69-year group was small, and its depth increase did not reach significance, likely because of low power. No day 14 peak-response samples were available, so repertoires were characterized only after the peak T cell response. Only a handful of AZD1222 recipients were SARS-CoV-2 seropositive at baseline, limiting conclusions about previously exposed vaccinees. Participants were mostly white British, with more females than males. The authors suggested clonal diversity may have been underestimated. Vaccine-associated CD4 TCRs spanned the whole spike protein, with dominant responses in regions 160-218 and 743-854. After two AZD1222 doses, both the breadth and the depth of spike-specific TCRs were significantly higher than at day 0 and than in MenACWY recipients.

The germline V gene supplies CDR1 MDHEN and CDR2 SYDVKM. From its cysteine to its phenylalanine, the CDR3 spans 14 amino acids. The read is trimmed to its CDR3 DNA, 42 bases read in frame from base 1. Trimming costs V 10 bases and J 3 bases, and their ends lie 18 bases apart. The CDR3 regions of human TCRbeta chains were analyzed by immunosequencing. As for the original processing: TCRs in the repertoires were compared against a reference library of SARS-CoV-2-specific TCRs that had been generated with the MIRA antigen-specificity platform. Breadth was defined as the fraction of unique TCRs that were SARS-CoV-2-associated, and depth was defined as the fraction of total T cells that were SARS-CoV-2-associated. Using the MIRA data, every spike-specific TCR was mapped to the spike region that the TCR reacted to and assigned to either a CD4 or a CD8 class. Log10-transformed breadth and depth values were compared by one-way ANOVA with Sidak's multiple comparisons tests. The table was pulled from immuneACCESS by TCRdb, which kept in-frame rearrangements only. Such tables lose some clones; where checked, under half of the loss comes from unresolved V genes, and the rest has no known cause. For V, J and clone size, that table is used; D and trimming come from the DNA. The sample yields 100,000 to 150,000 clones; around 90% were counted once. The top ten hold roughly 1.5% of the sample.

The input for sequencing was peripheral blood, taken on day 0 of AZD1222 vaccination. The sequence links TRBV28 to TRBJ1-1; no D gene can be assigned with confidence. This sequence originates from an adult in good health. Read as DNA, the sequence is TGTGCCACCTCCGTCCCCCTTGTGTACACTGAAGCTTTCTTT. It is translated as CATSVPLVYTEAFF.